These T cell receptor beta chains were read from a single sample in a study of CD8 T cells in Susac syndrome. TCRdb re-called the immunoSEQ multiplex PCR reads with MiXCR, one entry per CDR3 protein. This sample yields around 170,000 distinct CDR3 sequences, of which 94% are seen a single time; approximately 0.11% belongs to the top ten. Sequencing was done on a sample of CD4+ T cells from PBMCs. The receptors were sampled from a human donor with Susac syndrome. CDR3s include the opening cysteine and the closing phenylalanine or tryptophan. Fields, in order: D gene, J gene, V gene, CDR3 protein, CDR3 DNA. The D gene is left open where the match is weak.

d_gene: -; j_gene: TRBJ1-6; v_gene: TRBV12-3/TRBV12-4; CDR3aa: CASSFSVREAPLHF; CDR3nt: TGTGCCAGCAGTTTCTCGGTCAGGGAGGCGCCCCTCCACTTT
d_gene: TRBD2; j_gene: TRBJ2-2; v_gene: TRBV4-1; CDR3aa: CASSQDGGGSNTGELFF; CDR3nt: TGCGCCAGCAGCCAAGATGGGGGAGGGTCGAACACCGGGGAGCTGTTTTTT
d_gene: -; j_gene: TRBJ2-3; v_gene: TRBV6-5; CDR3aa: CASKRDYPGTDTQYF; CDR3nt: TGTGCCAGCAAAAGAGACTACCCGGGCACAGATACGCAGTATTTT
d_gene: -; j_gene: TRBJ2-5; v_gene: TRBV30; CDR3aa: CAWSWQGGIETQYF; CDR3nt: TGTGCCTGGAGTTGGCAGGGGGGAATAGAGACCCAGTACTTC
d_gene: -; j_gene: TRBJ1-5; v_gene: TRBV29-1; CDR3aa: CSVGDSNQPQHF; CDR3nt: TGCAGCGTTGGTGATAGCAATCAGCCCCAGCATTTT
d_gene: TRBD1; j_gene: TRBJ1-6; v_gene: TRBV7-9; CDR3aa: CASSQSGQGMSSYNSPLHF; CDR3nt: TGTGCCAGCAGCCAATCGGGACAGGGGATGAGCTCCTATAATTCACCCCTCCACTTT
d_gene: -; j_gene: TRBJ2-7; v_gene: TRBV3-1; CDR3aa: CASSQDGGHSYEQYF; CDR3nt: TGTGCCAGCAGCCAAGATGGGGGTCACTCCTACGAGCAGTACTTC
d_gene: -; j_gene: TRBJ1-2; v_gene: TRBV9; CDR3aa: CASSLDSDGYTF; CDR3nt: TGTGCCAGCAGCCTAGACAGTGATGGCTACACCTTC
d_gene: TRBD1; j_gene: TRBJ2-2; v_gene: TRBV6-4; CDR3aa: CASSGTGSTGELFF; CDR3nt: TGTGCCAGCAGTGGGACAGGGTCTACCGGGGAGCTGTTTTTT
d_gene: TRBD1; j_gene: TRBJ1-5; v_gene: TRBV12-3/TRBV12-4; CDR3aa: CASSSAGTGSNQPQHF; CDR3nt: TGTGCCAGCAGCTCGGCCGGGACAGGGAGCAATCAGCCCCAGCATTTT
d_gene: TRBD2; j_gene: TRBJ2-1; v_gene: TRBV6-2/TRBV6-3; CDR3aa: CASSYDAGGRNEQFF; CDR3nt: TGTGCCAGCAGTTACGATGCGGGGGGGCGCAATGAGCAGTTCTTC
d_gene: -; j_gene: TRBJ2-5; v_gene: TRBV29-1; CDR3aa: CSVEGRGQETQYF; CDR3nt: TGCAGCGTTGAAGGTCGGGGCCAAGAGACCCAGTACTTC